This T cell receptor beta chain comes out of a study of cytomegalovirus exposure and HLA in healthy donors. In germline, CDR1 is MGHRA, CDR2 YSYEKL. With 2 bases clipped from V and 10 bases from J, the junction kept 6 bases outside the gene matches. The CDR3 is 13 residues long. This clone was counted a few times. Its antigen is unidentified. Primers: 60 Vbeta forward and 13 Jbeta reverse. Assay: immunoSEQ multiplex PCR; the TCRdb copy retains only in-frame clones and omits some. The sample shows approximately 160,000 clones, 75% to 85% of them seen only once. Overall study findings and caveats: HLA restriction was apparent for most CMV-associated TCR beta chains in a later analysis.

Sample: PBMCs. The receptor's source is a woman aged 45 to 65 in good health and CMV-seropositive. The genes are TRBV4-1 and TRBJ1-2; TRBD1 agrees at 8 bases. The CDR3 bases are TGCGCCAGCAGCCAAACCGGGACAGGTTTCTACACCTTC. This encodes CASSQTGTGFYTF.